The entry that follows covers one T cell receptor beta chain sequence. Trimming removed 1 base at V and 0 bases at J, with 13 bases between. Germline V gene sequence: CDR1 MDHEN, CDR2 SYDVKM. The CDR3 is 17 amino acids. The method was immunoSEQ multiplex PCR; TCRdb's version includes in-frame clones alone and lacks a portion of them. The sample lists fewer than 85,000 clones; about nine tenths were seen once. These data come from a study of OX40 agonist ivuxolimab in advanced cancers. The sample in question was CD4+ or CD8+ T cells sorted from blood, obtained in a trial of the OX40 agonist ivuxolimab. This sequence originates from an adult with an advanced solid tumor such as melanoma, head and neck, liver or kidney cancer. The chain is built from TRBV28 and TRBJ1-5, with D perhaps TRBD1 (5 bases). In DNA, the CDR3 is TGTGCCAGCAGTTTATCCTTTGGGGGAAATAGCAATCAGCCCCAGCATTTT. Its translation: CASSLSFGGNSNQPQHF.